Below are 25 T cell receptor beta chains sequenced from a single sample in a study of yellow fever vaccine responses in identical twins. TCRdb re-called the RT-PCR reads with MiXCR, one entry per CDR3 protein. Among 20,000 to 25,000 distinct CDR3 sequences listed, more than 60% were seen once. The sample was T cells from blood (PBMCs), unsorted or a sorted subset (not recorded which), taken before or after yellow fever vaccination (not recorded which). These receptors were collected from a woman between 18 and 30 years old who received the yellow fever vaccine.

The chain links TRBV15 to TRBJ2-7, with TRBD2 identical over 12 bases. Per the germline V gene, CDR1 is LNHNV and CDR2 is YYDKDF (reference sequence). Trimming at V came to 3 bases and at J to 0 bases, leaving 6 bases not matched to a gene. This CDR3 has 17 residues. CDR3 protein: CATSRDGLAGNSYEQYF. DNA of the CDR3: TGTGCCACCAGCAGGGACGGACTAGCGGGGAACTCCTACGAGCAGTACTTC.

The chain is built from TRBV11-2 and TRBJ1-5; D perhaps matches TRBD1 (6 bases). V dropped 5 bases and J dropped 4 bases, with 12 bases sitting between them. Germline loops: CDR1 SGHAT, CDR2 FQNNGV. The CDR3 has 14 amino acids. CDR3 residues: CASSRDNSNQPQHF. DNA for the CDR3: TGTGCCAGCAGCCGGGACAATTCTAATCAGCCCCAGCATTTT. The full variable domain, in which reference TRBV11-2 and TRBJ1-5 provide the parts outside the CDR3, is EAGVAQSPRYKIIEKRQSVAFWCNPISGHATLYWYQQILGQGPKLLIQFQNNGVVDDSQLPKDRFSAERLKGVDSTLKIQPAKLEDSAVYLCASSRDNSNQPQHFGDGTRLSIL.

The V call is TRBV20-1, the J call TRBJ2-5; D might be TRBD1 (6 bases). Germline CDR1 is DFQATT and CDR2 is SNEGSKA (reference sequence). Trimming pared 4 bases from V and 5 bases from J, leaving 14 bases between. CDR3 length: 13 amino acids. The CDR3 spells CSATRTVGETQYF. The CDR3 nucleotides read TGCAGTGCTACCCGGACAGTAGGGGAGACCCAGTACTTC.

The rearrangement uses TRBV4-1 and TRBJ2-1; D ambiguous. V lost 4 bases and J lost 8, with 15 bases in between. Germline V lookup: CDR1 MGHRA, CDR2 YSYEKL. The CDR3 loop spans 14 amino acids. The CDR3 nucleotides read TGCGCCAGCAGCCCGACCTTATCCCGGGATGAGCAGTTCTTC. It specifies CASSPTLSRDEQFF.

CDR3 sequence (DNA): TGTGCCAGCAGCCCCGGACAGGGGGGCTACAATGAGCAGTTCTTC. Protein product: CASSPGQGGYNEQFF. The chain is built from TRBV5-6 and TRBJ2-1; 10 bases agree with TRBD1. The germline V gene encodes CDR1 SGHDT and CDR2 YYEEEE. The CDR3 covers 15 residues. With V trimmed by 4 bases and J by 3 bases, 4 bases remained unmatched.

V and J are TRBV28 and TRBJ2-7, with D possibly being TRBD2 (6 bases). V lost 6 bases to trimming and J lost 6 bases, with 21 bases between them. This CDR3 comprises 15 residues. The germline CDR1 and CDR2 sequences are MDHEN and SYDVKM. CDR3 sequence: CASSTHGGGIVEQYF. The CDR3 nucleotides read TGTGCCAGCAGCACCCACGGAGGCGGGATAGTCGAGCAGTACTTC.

The CDR3 nucleotides read TGTGCCAGCAGCTTAGGCGGAACCCCATTGGAAATGAATTCACCCCTCCACTTT. The encoded protein is CASSLGGTPLEMNSPLHF. This chain uses TRBV11-2 with TRBJ1-6; D gene unclear. Per the germline V gene, CDR1 is SGHAT and CDR2 is FQNNGV. Trimming pared 1 base from V and 7 bases from J, leaving 20 bases between. The CDR3 runs 18 residues.

J is TRBJ2-3 and V is TRBV5-6; weak D call: TRBD2 (6 bases). Germline values: CDR1 SGHDT, CDR2 YYEEEE. CDR3 length: 16 residues. The V gene lost 7 bases and the J gene lost 3 bases, with 21 bases spanning the gap. Here the CDR3 reads CASGGYGVKITDTQYF. CDR3 DNA sequence: TGTGCCAGCGGGGGGTACGGGGTTAAAATAACAGATACGCAGTATTTT.

This chain links TRBV5-1 with TRBJ2-3, with D tentatively TRBD2 (6 bases). CDR3 length equals 16 residues. The germline gives CDR1 SGHRS, CDR2 YFSETQ. With 5 bases removed from V and 5 bases from J, the gap between germline ends came to 21 bases. The CDR3 sequence: CASSRDPPNGGDTQYF. The CDR3, as DNA: TGCGCCAGCAGTCGGGACCCCCCGAACGGGGGAGATACGCAGTATTTT.

The rearrangement uses TRBV10-3 and TRBJ2-7; 9 bases map to TRBD1. J lost 0 bases, V lost 3 bases, and 6 bases had no gene match. Germline V gene lookup returns CDR1 ENHRY and CDR2 SYGVKD. The CDR3 is 16 amino acids. CDR3 DNA sequence: TGTGCCATCAGTGACCCCGGGACAGGGCTCTCCTACGAGCAGTACGTC. Protein product: CAISDPGTGLSYEQYV.

This clonotype was seen only a few times. The rearrangement uses TRBV29-1 and TRBJ2-5; 7 bases match TRBD1. Trimming at V came to 6 bases and at J to 4 bases, leaving 8 bases not matched to a gene. Germline V gene sequence: CDR1 SQVTM, CDR2 ANQGSEA. The CDR3 is 13 amino acids. CDR3 protein: CSVAPGTAETQYF. CDR3 coding DNA: TGCAGCGTCGCTCCCGGGACAGCAGAGACCCAGTACTTC.

In this sample, this clonotype turned up a few times. This chain joins TRBV5-5 and TRBJ1-4; tentatively, D is TRBD1 (5 bases). V gave up 4 bases and J gave up 6 bases, with 16 bases separating them. This CDR3 is 15 amino acids long. Germline CDR1 and CDR2: SGHKS and YYEKEE (reference sequence). The CDR3 coding sequence is TGTGCCAGCAGCCTCTTTGGGGGAGAAGATGAAAAACTGTTTTTT. Its protein product is CASSLFGGEDEKLFF.

This clonotype has more than one count but fewer than ten. The chain recombines TRBV6-1 with TRBJ2-3, with 7 bases identical to TRBD2. CDR1 and CDR2 (germline): MNHNS, SASEGT. This CDR3 has 17 residues. The trim removed 3 bases at V and 3 bases at J, leaving 12 bases unmatched. CDR3 loop: CASSERSTGGATDTQYF. Written as DNA, the CDR3 is TGTGCCAGCAGTGAGCGCTCTACGGGGGGAGCAACAGATACGCAGTATTTT.

V gene TRBV2 combines with J gene TRBJ2-7, with D possibly being TRBD2 (5 bases). The CDR3 totals 10 residues. Per germline, CDR1 SNHLY and CDR2 FYNNEI. V was cut by 5 bases and J by 12 bases, with 11 bases left in between. DNA for the CDR3: TGTGCCAGCAGTAGGGAGTGGAGGTACGTC. This codes for CASSREWRYV.

The chain has TRBV2 and TRBJ2-2; 9 bases match TRBD2. J gave up 0 bases and V 7 bases, and 6 bases lay outside the gene matches. This CDR3 has 16 residues. Germline CDR1 SNHLY, CDR2 FYNNEI. As DNA, the CDR3 is TGTGCCAGCAATGACCCTAGCGGGGCGAACACCGGGGAGCTGTTTTTT. Translating gives CASNDPSGANTGELFF.

This chain links TRBV11-1 with TRBJ1-1; no reliable D call. Germline V gives CDR1 SGHAT, CDR2 FQDESV (reference sequence). This CDR3 comprises 12 residues. V dropped 8 bases and J dropped 4 bases, with 11 bases sitting between them. The CDR3 sequence is CASEGYGTEAFF. The CDR3 coding sequence is TGTGCCAGCGAAGGTTACGGCACTGAAGCTTTCTTT.

The CDR3 nucleotides read TGTGCCAGCAGTTATATACTAGCGGGCCAAGAGACCCAGTACTTC. Encoded protein: CASSYILAGQETQYF. This chain connects TRBV12-3 or TRBV12-4 to TRBJ2-5; 9 bases fit TRBD2. CDR3 length equals 15 residues. With V trimmed by 4 bases and J by 1 base, 4 bases remained unmatched.

This clonotype was recorded once. The rearrangement joins TRBV29-1 to TRBJ1-2; D gene uncertain. Trimming stripped 2 bases from V and 6 bases from J, with 10 bases between. CDR3 length equals 12 residues. Germline-derived CDR1 and CDR2 are SQVTM and ANQGSEA. The CDR3 loop reads CSVERILDGYTF. CDR3 nucleotide sequence: TGCAGCGTTGAAAGGATTCTAGATGGCTACACCTTC.

The chain couples TRBV18 to TRBJ2-1, with TRBD2 as a possible D gene (5 bases). This CDR3 comprises 15 residues. The germline CDR1 and CDR2 sequences are KGHSH and LQKENI. The V gene lost 1 base and the J gene lost 7 bases, with 14 bases spanning the gap. CDR3 in amino acids: CASSPRTGETNEQFF. CDR3 nucleotides: TGTGCCAGCTCACCACGGACTGGAGAGACTAATGAGCAGTTCTTC.

The chain joins TRBV5-1 to TRBJ2-1; tentatively, D is TRBD2 (6 bases). Germline values: CDR1 SGHRS, CDR2 YFSETQ. Trimming left V 3 bases short and J 3 bases short, with 10 bases between. The CDR3 is 14 residues long. CDR3 sequence (DNA): TGCGCCAGCAGCTATAGCGGAGTCTACAATGAGCAGTTCTTC. Translated, it gives CASSYSGVYNEQFF.

The chain carries TRBV27 and TRBJ2-1; D remains ambiguous. In germline, CDR1 is MNHEY, CDR2 SMNVEV (reference sequence). The germline V and J ends were trimmed by 0 bases and 5 bases, with 8 bases remaining between them. This CDR3 is built from 14 residues. The CDR3 sequence: CASSLSGPNNEQFF. The CDR3 coding sequence is TGTGCCAGCAGTTTATCGGGCCCAAACAATGAGCAGTTCTTC.

This clonotype occurred a few times. This rearrangement joins TRBV3-1 to TRBJ1-5, with a weak D call TRBD1 (5 bases). Trimming cost V 0 bases and J 2 bases, with 5 bases left between them. The CDR3 extends over 14 amino acids. Germline V gene data show CDR1 as LGHDT and CDR2 as YNNKEL (reference sequence). The CDR3 nucleotides read TGTGCCAGCAGCCAAGAAGGGGGCAATCAGCCCCAGCATTTT. It translates to CASSQEGGNQPQHF.

The V and J genes are TRBV18 and TRBJ2-3; 10 bases match TRBD2. This CDR3 spans 15 amino acids. V was clipped by 2 bases and J by 1 base; unmatched bases: 0. Germline V gene sequence: CDR1 KGHSH, CDR2 LQKENI. This CDR3 reads CASSPTSGGTDTQYF. The DNA of the CDR3 is TGTGCCAGCTCACCAACTAGCGGGGGCACAGATACGCAGTATTTT.

Turning to this clonotype: Without the conserved terminal phenylalanine or tryptophan, this CDR3 likely stems from a read error. V is TRBV7-6 and J is TRBJ2-1, with D perhaps matching TRBD2 (6 bases). V shed 5 bases and J shed 3 bases, with 20 bases lying between them. The V gene's germline CDR1 is SGHVS and CDR2 FNYEAQ. This CDR3 is built from 17 residues. CDR3 region: CASSAYPREVVYNEQFS. The CDR3 DNA reads TGTGCCAGCAGCGCCTACCCCAGGGAGGTTGTCTACAATGAGCAGTTCTCC.

V usage is TRBV5-1 and J usage is TRBJ2-1; possible D gene TRBD1, 6 bases. The CDR3 is 14 residues long. V lost 4 bases to trimming and J lost 0 bases, with 8 bases between them. Germline V gives CDR1 SGHRS, CDR2 YFSETQ. DNA of the CDR3: TGCGCCAGCAGCCAGACAGGCTCCTACAATGAGCAGTTCTTC. The encoded protein is CASSQTGSYNEQFF.